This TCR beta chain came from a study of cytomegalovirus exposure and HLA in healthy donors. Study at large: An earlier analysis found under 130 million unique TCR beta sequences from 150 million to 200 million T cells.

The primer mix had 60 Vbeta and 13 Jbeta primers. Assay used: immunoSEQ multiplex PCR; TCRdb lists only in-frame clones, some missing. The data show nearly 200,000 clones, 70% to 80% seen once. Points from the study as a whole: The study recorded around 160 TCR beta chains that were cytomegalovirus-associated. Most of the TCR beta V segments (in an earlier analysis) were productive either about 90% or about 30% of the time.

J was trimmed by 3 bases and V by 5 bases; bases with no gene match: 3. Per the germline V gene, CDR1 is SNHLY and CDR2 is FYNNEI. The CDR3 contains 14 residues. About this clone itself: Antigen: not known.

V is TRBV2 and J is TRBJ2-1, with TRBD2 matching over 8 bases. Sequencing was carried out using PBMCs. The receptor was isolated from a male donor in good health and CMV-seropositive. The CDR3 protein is CASSTSGYYNEQFF. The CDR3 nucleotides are TGTGCCAGCAGTACTAGCGGTTACTACAATGAGCAGTTCTTC.